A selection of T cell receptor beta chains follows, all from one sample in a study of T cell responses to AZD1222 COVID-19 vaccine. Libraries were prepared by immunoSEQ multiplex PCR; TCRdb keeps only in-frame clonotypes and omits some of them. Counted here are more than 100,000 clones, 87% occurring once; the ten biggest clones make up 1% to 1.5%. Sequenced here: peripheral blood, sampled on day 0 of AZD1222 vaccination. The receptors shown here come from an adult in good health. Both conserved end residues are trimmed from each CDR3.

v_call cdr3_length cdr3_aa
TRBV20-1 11 SASLQDRNTIY
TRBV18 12 ASSPGGVSYEQY
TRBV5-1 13 ASSLGQIYTDTQY
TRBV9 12 ASSPTWLTDTQY
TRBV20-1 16 SASEGQGARYGNQPQH
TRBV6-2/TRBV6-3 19 ASSAPPRLAGAPRWIGELF
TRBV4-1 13 ASSQLQGENTEAF
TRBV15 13 ATSRGRGSTYEQY
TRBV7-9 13 ASSLQVLDDYGYT
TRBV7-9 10 ASSFVGTEAF
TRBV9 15 ASSVVPSGGAGDTQY
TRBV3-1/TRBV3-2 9 ASSPSRELF
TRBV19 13 ASTKGAGWSDGYT
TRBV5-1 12 ASSLAGGREKLF
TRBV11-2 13 ASSLLKQGTGELF